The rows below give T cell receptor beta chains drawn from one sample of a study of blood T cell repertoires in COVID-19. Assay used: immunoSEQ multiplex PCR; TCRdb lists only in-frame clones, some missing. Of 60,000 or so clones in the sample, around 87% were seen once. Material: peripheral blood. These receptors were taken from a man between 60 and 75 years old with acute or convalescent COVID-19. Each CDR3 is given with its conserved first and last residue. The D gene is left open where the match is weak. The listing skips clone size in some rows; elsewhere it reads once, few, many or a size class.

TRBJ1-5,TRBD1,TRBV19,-,TGTGCCAGTAGAAATACAGGGGTTGATCAGCCCCAGCATTTT,CASRNTGVDQPQHF
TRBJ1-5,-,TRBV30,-,TGTGCCTGGAGTGTAAACTCACCCGCCCTCAATCAGCCCCAGCATTTT,CAWSVNSPALNQPQHF
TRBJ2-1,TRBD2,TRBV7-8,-,TGTGCCAGCAGCTTAGACGGGACTAGCGGGGGGAGCTCCTACAATGAGCAGTTCTTC,CASSLDGTSGGSSYNEQFF
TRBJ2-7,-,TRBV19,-,TGTGCCAGTAGTGTCCCAAACAGCGGAGGCCCCTACGAGCAGTACTTC,CASSVPNSGGPYEQYF
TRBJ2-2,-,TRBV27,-,TGTGCCAGCAGTTTAACTGGGAGCACCGGGGAGCTGTTTTTT,CASSLTGSTGELFF
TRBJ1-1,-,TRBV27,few,TGTGCCAGCAGTAAAACCCAGGGGTTGGGGAACACTGAAGCTTTCTTT,CASSKTQGLGNTEAFF
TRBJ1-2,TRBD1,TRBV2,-,TGTGCCAGCAGTGAAAGACAGGGACATGGCTACACCTTC,CASSERQGHGYTF
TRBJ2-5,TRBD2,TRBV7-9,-,TGTGCCAGCAGTGCGCCCCAAGCGGGGGGCCCCCGGGAGACCCAGTACTTC,CASSAPQAGGPRETQYF
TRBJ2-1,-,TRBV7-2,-,TGTGCCAGCAGCCTTTTCTCCGATGAGCAGTTCTTC,CASSLFSDEQFF
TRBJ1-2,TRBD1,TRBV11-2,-,TGTGCCAGCAGCTTAGGGACAGGGCGAGGTATTGGTGGCTACACCTTC,CASSLGTGRGIGGYTF
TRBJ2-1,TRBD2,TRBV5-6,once,TGTGCCAGCAGCCCCGGACTAGGCCTATACAATGAGCAGTTCTTC,CASSPGLGLYNEQFF
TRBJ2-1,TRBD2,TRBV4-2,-,TGTGCCAGCAGCCAAGCGGGGGGTGTGGATGAGCAGTTCTTC,CASSQAGGVDEQFF
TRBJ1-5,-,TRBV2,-,TGTGCCAGCGCAGGGAACGATCAGCCCCAGCATTTT,CASAGNDQPQHF
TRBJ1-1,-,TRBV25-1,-,TGTGCCAGCAGTGCCGGGACTTCGGCCCAATGGGTAGCTTTCTTT,CASSAGTSAQWVAFF
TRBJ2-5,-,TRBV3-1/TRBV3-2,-,TGTGCCAGCAGCCAAGGTTTGGGGATTAGCGCACGGGAAGAGACCCAGTACTTC,CASSQGLGISAREETQYF
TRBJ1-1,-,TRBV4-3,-,TGCGCCAGCAGCCAAGAAGATTTAGGGAGGGACACTGAAGCTTTCTTT,CASSQEDLGRDTEAFF
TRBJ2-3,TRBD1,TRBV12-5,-,TGTGCTAGTGGGGAACACAGGGGCGTTGATTCGGATACGCAGTATTTT,CASGEHRGVDSDTQYF
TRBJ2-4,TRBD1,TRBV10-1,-,TGCGCCAGCAGTGAGACGCCCGGGACAGGAAACATTCAGTACTTC,CASSETPGTGNIQYF
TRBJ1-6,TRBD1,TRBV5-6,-,TGTGCCAGCAGCAGATTGGACAGGGGTGATTCACCCCTCCACTTT,CASSRLDRGDSPLHF
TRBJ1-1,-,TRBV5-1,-,TGCGCCAGCAGCTTGGAGGGGCAGGCGACTGAAGCTTTCTTT,CASSLEGQATEAFF
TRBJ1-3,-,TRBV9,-,TGTGCCAGCAGCGTACAGGGGAGCTCTGGAAACACCATATATTTT,CASSVQGSSGNTIYF
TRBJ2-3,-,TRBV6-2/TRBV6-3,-,TGTGCCAGCAGTTACAGAGGACAGAGTGATACGCAGTATTTT,CASSYRGQSDTQYF